The subject of this entry is one T cell receptor beta chain. The length of the CDR3 is 12 residues. The V gene's germline CDR1 is MDHEN and CDR2 SYDVKM. Trimming pared 8 bases from V and 3 bases from J, leaving 10 bases between. Under the authors' procedure: It was from reference gene primer amplification that nucleated cell counts were estimated. This table comes from immunoSEQ multiplex PCR, and its TCRdb copy is limited to in-frame clones, with some not included. That table is the source of V, J and clone size, and D and trimming were worked out from the DNA. Seen here are about 230,000 clones, around 84% observed once, and the top ten hold around a tenth. The entry originates in a study of blood T cell repertoires in COVID-19. Across the whole study: There were acute and convalescent COVID-19 samples, and they came from the United States, Italy and Spain. Sources were T cells, B-cell-depleted T cells, or PBMCs; the material itself was cDNA or gDNA.

The sample consisted of peripheral blood. The TCR sequence derives from a man in his fifties or sixties with COVID-19, enrolled during active disease. The chain has TRBV28 and TRBJ1-2; D gene unclear. CDR3 protein: CASDEPDYGYTF. For the CDR3, the DNA is TGTGCCAGCGATGAACCAGACTATGGCTACACCTTC.